The 16 T cell receptor beta chains below were found in one sample sequenced in a study of shared clonotypes between healthy human individuals. Sequenced by immunoSEQ multiplex PCR; TCRdb stores in-frame clones only, minus some. The sample holds about a million clones, under 80% seen once. The sequencing sample was made of memory CD4+ T cells sorted from blood. Indicated subset: CD45RA-negative fraction. The origin of the receptors is a man aged 18 to 35 in good health.

Details on this clone: The sample has other DNA sequences that encode this CDR3 too. This chain joins TRBV19 and TRBJ2-3; 7 bases match TRBD1. With 5 bases clipped from V and 6 bases from J, the junction kept 8 bases outside the gene matches. The CDR3 is 14 amino acids. In germline, CDR1 is LNHDA, CDR2 SQIVND (reference sequence). The CDR3 DNA is TGTGCCAGTAGTCCCCGAGAGGGGGCGGATACGCAGTATTTT. Translated: CASSPREGADTQYF.

This clone was counted between two and nine times. Other DNA sequences within the sample encode an identical CDR3. CDR3 residues: CSVSGSNYGYTF. The CDR3 DNA is TGCAGCGTTTCGGGTTCCAACTATGGCTACACCTTC. This chain uses TRBV29-1 with TRBJ1-2; unclear D gene. The CDR3 length is 12 residues. With 5 bases removed from V and 2 bases from J, the gap between germline ends came to 9 bases. The V gene's germline CDR1 is SQVTM and CDR2 ANQGSEA.

This CDR3 reads CASSLNEAYEQYF. CDR3 coding DNA: TGTGCCAGCAGCCTAAACGAAGCCTACGAGCAGTACTTC. The chain couples TRBV6-1 to TRBJ2-7; D is undetermined. The V gene lost 6 bases and the J gene lost 2 bases, with 11 bases spanning the gap. CDR1 MNHNS and CDR2 SASEGT come from the germline V gene. The CDR3 has 13 residues.

As to this clone: One end of the junction varies from germline; a read error may be responsible. The rearrangement links TRBV7-7 to TRBJ2-2; D is perhaps TRBD1 (5 bases). Germline V gene data show CDR1 as SSHAT and CDR2 as FNYEAQ (reference sequence). The CDR3 runs to 14 residues. CDR3 sequence (DNA): TGTGCTAGCAGCTTAGATAAGGGGCCCGGGGAGCTGTTTTTT. It yields the protein CASSLDKGPGELFF.

The rearrangement joins TRBV28 to TRBJ1-5, with D tentatively TRBD1 (5 bases). The germline gives CDR1 MDHEN, CDR2 SYDVKM. The CDR3 length is 15 residues. The V end lost 0 bases, the J end lost 8 bases, and 14 bases lay between the germline ends. The CDR3: CASSLWSQGGEPQHF. CDR3 DNA: TGTGCCAGCAGTTTATGGTCGCAGGGAGGCGAGCCCCAGCATTTT.

The J gene is TRBJ2-7, the V gene TRBV6-5; the match to TRBD2 covers 8 bases. In germline, CDR1 is MNHEY, CDR2 SVGAGI. The CDR3 is 13 amino acids. V lost 6 bases and J lost 5; bases outside the gene matches: 6. CDR3 loop: CASRRGGTNEQYF. CDR3 sequence (DNA): TGTGCCAGCAGACGCGGGGGGACGAACGAGCAGTACTTC.

This chain links TRBV2 with TRBJ2-7, with D possibly matching TRBD2 (6 bases). CDR1 SNHLY and CDR2 FYNNEI come from the germline V gene. The V and J ends lost 10 bases and 7 bases respectively, with 20 bases between them. CDR3 length: 13 residues. This chain's CDR3 is CAKTRGSAGEQYF. DNA for the CDR3: TGTGCCAAGACAAGGGGCTCGGCGGGGGAGCAGTACTTC.

This chain joins TRBV4-2 and TRBJ2-1; D gene uncertain. This CDR3 region has 14 residues. V gave up 4 bases and J gave up 0 bases, with 7 bases separating them. Germline loops: CDR1 LGHNA, CDR2 YNFKEQ. The CDR3 region is CASSPTSSYNEQFF. The CDR3 coding sequence is TGTGCCAGCAGCCCCACAAGCTCCTACAATGAGCAGTTCTTC.

The rearrangement links TRBV18 to TRBJ1-1; 9 bases fit TRBD1. Trimming at V came to 4 bases and at J to 1 base, leaving 1 base not matched to a gene. CDR3 length: 14 amino acids. CDR1 and CDR2 from the germline V gene are KGHSH and LQKENI. The CDR3 region is CASSQGQGNTEAFF. The CDR3 DNA reads TGTGCCAGCTCACAGGGACAGGGGAACACTGAAGCTTTCTTT.

The chain links TRBV18 to TRBJ1-6; no definite D call. Per the germline V gene, CDR1 is KGHSH and CDR2 is LQKENI. The CDR3 consists of 14 residues. Deletions cut 3 bases from V and 3 bases from J, with 6 bases between. The CDR3 reads CASSPGSYNSPLHF. CDR3 sequence (DNA): TGTGCCAGCTCACCCGGGAGCTATAATTCACCCCTCCACTTT.

This clone was seen a handful of times. The chain employs TRBV28 and TRBJ1-5; TRBD1 matches at 8 bases. Per germline, CDR1 MDHEN and CDR2 SYDVKM. The V segment lost 7 bases and the J segment 5 bases; nucleotides outside the gene matches: 4. CDR3 length equals 13 residues. CDR3 nucleotides: TGTGCCAGCACTCCAGGGGGCCATCAGCCCCAGCATTTT. Encoded protein: CASTPGGHQPQHF.

This clone showed up just once. Distinct nucleotide sequences in the sample also encode this CDR3. In nucleotides, the CDR3 is TGTGCCAGCAGCGTAGGGGTTGGGCTAGGCGAGCAGTACTTC. It translates to CASSVGVGLGEQYF. This chain connects TRBV9 to TRBJ2-7; D gene ambiguous. Germline CDR1 is SGDLS and CDR2 is YYNGEE. Trimming took off 0 bases at V and 6 bases at J, with 13 bases between the two ends. The CDR3 length is 14 residues. Supplemented by reference TRBV9 and TRBJ2-7, the full variable domain reads DSGVTQTPKHLITATGQRVTLRCSPRSGDLSVYWYQQSLDQGLQFLIQYYNGEERAKGNILERFSAQQFPDLHSELNLSSLELGDSALYFCASSVGVGLGEQYFGPGTRLTVT.

This clone came up once. This CDR3 is missing its conserved last phenylalanine or tryptophan, likely due to a read error. The chain employs TRBV29-1 and TRBJ1-2; D unclear. Looked up from germline, CDR1 is SQVTM and CDR2 is ANQGSEA. This CDR3 has 11 residues. V shed 0 bases and J shed 9 bases, with 8 bases lying between them. The CDR3 region is CSVEDLASYTL. In DNA, the CDR3 is TGCAGCGTTGAAGATCTGGCCAGCTACACCCTC.

The chain recombines TRBV9 with TRBJ2-1, with 7 bases matching TRBD2. Germline assignment: CDR1 SGDLS and CDR2 YYNGEE. The CDR3 length is 16 residues. V lost 0 bases, J lost 6 bases, and 9 bases stayed unmatched. CDR3 in amino acids: CASSVGGAAGLNEQFF. CDR3 in DNA: TGTGCCAGCAGCGTAGGAGGGGCAGCGGGACTCAATGAGCAGTTCTTC. Full variable domain (outside the CDR3, taken from reference TRBV9 and TRBJ2-1): DSGVTQTPKHLITATGQRVTLRCSPRSGDLSVYWYQQSLDQGLQFLIQYYNGEERAKGNILERFSAQQFPDLHSELNLSSLELGDSALYFCASSVGGAAGLNEQFFGPGTRLTVL.

This clone was observed a few times. The J gene is TRBJ2-2, the V gene TRBV2; D not certain. Deletions cut 4 bases from V and 0 bases from J, with 9 bases between. CDR3 size: 15 residues. Germline V CDR1 and CDR2: SNHLY, FYNNEI. DNA of the CDR3: TGTGCCAGCAGTGTGACCGATTCGAACACCGGGGAGCTGTTTTTT. Its translation: CASSVTDSNTGELFF.

The V call is TRBV6-1, the J call TRBJ2-3, with TRBD1 matching over 10 bases. CDR1 is MNHNS, CDR2 SASEGT, per germline. The CDR3 consists of 15 residues. J gave up 4 bases and V 6 bases, and 7 bases lay outside the gene matches. CDR3 in amino acids: CASRRPGQGADTQYF. The CDR3 nucleotides read TGTGCCAGCAGGCGCCCCGGACAGGGGGCAGATACGCAGTATTTT.